The entry below describes one T cell receptor beta chain. Repertoires were generated with immunoSEQ multiplex PCR, while TCRdb's copy carries only in-frame clones and drops some. The table includes 65,000 to 70,000 clones, 92% detected once. This CDR3 has 14 amino acids. Germline CDR1 is MDHEN and CDR2 is SYDVKM. V was clipped by 4 bases and J by 6 bases; unmatched bases: 8. The data derive from a study of T cells after somatic rescue of genetic block. The clonotype comes from a man aged 35-49 years. Source material: peripheral blood mononuclear cells (PBMCs). The J gene is TRBJ2-7, the V gene TRBV28; 8 bases agree with TRBD1. CDR3 sequence reads: CASSSGTGAGEQYF. CDR3 in DNA: TGTGCCAGCAGTTCCGGGACAGGTGCTGGCGAGCAGTACTTC.